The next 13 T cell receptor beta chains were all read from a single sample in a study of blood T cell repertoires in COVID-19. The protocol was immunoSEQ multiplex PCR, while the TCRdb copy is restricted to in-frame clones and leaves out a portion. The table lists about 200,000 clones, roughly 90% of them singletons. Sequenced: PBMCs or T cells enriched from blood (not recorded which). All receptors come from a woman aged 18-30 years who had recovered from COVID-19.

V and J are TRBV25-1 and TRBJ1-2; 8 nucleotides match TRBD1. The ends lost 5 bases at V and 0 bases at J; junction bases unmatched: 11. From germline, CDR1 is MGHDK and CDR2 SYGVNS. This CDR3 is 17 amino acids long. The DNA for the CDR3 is TGTGCCAGCAGTAGAGGACAGGGCATCGGGTCTAACTATGGCTACACCTTC. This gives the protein CASSRGQGIGSNYGYTF.

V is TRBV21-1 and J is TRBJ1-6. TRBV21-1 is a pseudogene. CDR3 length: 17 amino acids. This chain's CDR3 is CASSHRGARSVNSPLHF. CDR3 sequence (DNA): TGTGCCAGCAGCCATCGGGGGGCCAGGAGCGTCAATTCACCCCTCCACTTT.

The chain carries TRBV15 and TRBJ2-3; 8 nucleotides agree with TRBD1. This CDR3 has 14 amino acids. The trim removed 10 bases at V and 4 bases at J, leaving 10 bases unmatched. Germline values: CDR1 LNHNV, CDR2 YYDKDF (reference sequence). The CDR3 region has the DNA TGTGCCATCTCAATGGGACAGGTCGCAGATACGCAGTATTTT. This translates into CAISMGQVADTQYF. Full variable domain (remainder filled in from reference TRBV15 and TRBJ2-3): DAMVIQNPRYQVTQFGKPVTLSCSQTLNHNVMYWYQQKSSQAPKLLFHYYDKDFNNEADTPDNFQSRRPNTSFCFLDIRSPGLGDTAMYLCAISMGQVADTQYFGPGTRLTVL.

The CDR3 sequence: CATGTGAPHEQFF. In DNA, the CDR3 is TGCGCCACCGGGACAGGGGCTCCTCATGAGCAGTTCTTC. This chain links TRBV5-1 with TRBJ2-1; 10 bases map to TRBD1. Losses at the gene ends were 9 bases for V and 8 bases for J; bases not matched to a gene: 8. Germline assignment: CDR1 SGHRS and CDR2 YFSETQ. There are 13 residues in the CDR3.

The CDR3 is CASSLRETQYF. The CDR3 DNA follows: TGTGCCAGCAGTCTGCGAGAGACCCAGTACTTC. This rearrangement joins TRBV28 to TRBJ2-5; D is unclear. CDR1 is MDHEN, CDR2 SYDVKM, per germline. This CDR3 region has 11 residues. Between the trimmed V and J ends, which lost 5 bases and 4 bases, there was a span of 5 bases.

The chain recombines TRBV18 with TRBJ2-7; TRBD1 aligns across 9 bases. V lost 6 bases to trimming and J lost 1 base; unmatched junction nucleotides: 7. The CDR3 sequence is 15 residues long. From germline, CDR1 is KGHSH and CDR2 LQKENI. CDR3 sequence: CASSEGTGSSYEQYF. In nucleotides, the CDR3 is TGTGCCAGCTCCGAGGGGACAGGGTCTTCCTACGAGCAGTACTTC.

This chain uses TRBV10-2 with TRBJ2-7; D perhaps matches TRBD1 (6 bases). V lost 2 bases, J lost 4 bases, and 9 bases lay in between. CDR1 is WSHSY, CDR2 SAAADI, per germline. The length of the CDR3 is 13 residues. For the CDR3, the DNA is TGCGCCAGCAGTGAGAGGGGGTGGTACGAGCAGTACTTC. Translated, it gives CASSERGWYEQYF.

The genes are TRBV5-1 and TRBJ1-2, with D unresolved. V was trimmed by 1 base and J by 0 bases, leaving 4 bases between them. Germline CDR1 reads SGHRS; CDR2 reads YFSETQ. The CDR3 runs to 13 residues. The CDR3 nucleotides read TGCGCCAGCAGCTTGTCCGCTAACTATGGCTACACCTTC. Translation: CASSLSANYGYTF.

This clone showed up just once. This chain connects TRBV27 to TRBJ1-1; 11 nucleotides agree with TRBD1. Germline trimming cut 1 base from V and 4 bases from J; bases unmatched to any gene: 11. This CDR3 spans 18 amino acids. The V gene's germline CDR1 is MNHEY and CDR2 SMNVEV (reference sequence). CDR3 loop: CASSLFYSRGTGGTEAFF. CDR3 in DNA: TGTGCCAGCAGTTTATTTTACTCACGGGGGACAGGGGGCACTGAAGCTTTCTTT.

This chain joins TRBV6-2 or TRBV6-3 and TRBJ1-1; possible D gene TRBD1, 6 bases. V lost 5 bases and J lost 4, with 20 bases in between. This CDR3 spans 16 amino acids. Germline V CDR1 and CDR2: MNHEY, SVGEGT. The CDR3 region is CASSRHDRPLGTEAFF. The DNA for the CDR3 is TGTGCCAGCAGTCGGCACGACAGGCCCCTGGGCACTGAAGCTTTCTTT.

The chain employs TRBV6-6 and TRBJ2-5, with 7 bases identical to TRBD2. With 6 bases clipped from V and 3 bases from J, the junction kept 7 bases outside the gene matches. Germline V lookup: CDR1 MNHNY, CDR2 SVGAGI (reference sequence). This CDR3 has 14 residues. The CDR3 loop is CASRRSGAKETQYF. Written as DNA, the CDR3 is TGTGCCAGCAGGAGGAGCGGGGCCAAAGAGACCCAGTACTTC.

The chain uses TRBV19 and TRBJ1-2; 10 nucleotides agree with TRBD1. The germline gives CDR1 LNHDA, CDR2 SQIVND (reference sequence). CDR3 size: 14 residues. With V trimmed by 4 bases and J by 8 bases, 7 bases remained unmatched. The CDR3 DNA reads TGTGCCAGTAGTACAGCGGACAGGGGGACGGGCTACACCTTC. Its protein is CASSTADRGTGYTF.

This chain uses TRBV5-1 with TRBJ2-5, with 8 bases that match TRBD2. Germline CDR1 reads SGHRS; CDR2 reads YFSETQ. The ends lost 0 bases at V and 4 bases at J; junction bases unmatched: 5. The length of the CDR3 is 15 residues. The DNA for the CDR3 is TGCGCCAGCAGCTTGGATCCGGGGGGGCCAGAGACCCAGTACTTC. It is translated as CASSLDPGGPETQYF.